The entry below gives a single T cell receptor beta chain sequence along with its context. The target antigen is unknown. This entry comes from a study of neoadjuvant nivolumab and ipilimumab in lung cancer. Findings and limits, study-wide: TCR receptors were sequenced in few samples. Resected tumors had greater TCR richness and clonality than uninvolved lung. From pretherapy to surgery, tumor richness and clonality rose with dual therapy. Higher pretherapy blood TCR richness went with higher resected-tumor richness.

The V end lost 5 bases, the J end lost 5 bases, and 3 bases lay between the germline ends. Germline lookup yields CDR1 SNHLY and CDR2 FYNNEI. The CDR3 length is 10 residues. Generated by immunoSEQ multiplex PCR, the TCRdb table keeps only in-frame clones and is missing some. The sample holds some 18,000 clones, around three quarters seen once. The receptor's source is an adult with non-small cell lung cancer. Sequences were derived from tumor tissue, sampled after neoadjuvant nivolumab, alone or with ipilimumab, at or shortly before surgery. The V gene is TRBV2, the J gene TRBJ2-5; D gene unclear. CDR3 residues: CASSRETQYF. For the CDR3, the DNA is TGTGCCAGCAGTAGGGAGACCCAGTACTTC.